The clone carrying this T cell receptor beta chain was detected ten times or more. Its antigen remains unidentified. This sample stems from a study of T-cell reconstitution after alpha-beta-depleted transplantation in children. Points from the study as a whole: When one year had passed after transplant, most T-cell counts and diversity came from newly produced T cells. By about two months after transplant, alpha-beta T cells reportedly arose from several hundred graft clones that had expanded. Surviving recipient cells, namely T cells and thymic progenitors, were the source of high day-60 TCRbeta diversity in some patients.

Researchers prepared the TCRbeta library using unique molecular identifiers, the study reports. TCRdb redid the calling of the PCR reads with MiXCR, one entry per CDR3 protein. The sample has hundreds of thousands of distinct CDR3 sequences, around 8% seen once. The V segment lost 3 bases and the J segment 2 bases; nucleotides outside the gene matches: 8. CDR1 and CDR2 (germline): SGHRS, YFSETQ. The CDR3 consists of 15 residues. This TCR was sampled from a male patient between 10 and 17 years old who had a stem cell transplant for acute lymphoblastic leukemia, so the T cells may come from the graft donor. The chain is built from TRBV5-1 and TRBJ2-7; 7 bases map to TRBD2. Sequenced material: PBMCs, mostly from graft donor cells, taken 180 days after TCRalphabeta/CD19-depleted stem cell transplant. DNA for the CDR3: TGCGCCAGCAGCTCGAGCTGGCGGGAGCCCTACGAGCAGTACTTC. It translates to CASSSSWREPYEQYF.